The clone carrying this T cell receptor (beta chain) occurred once. The antigen is undetermined. Clones were read by immunoSEQ multiplex PCR, and TCRdb kept only the in-frame ones, dropping some. The data contain approximately 160,000 clones, less than 95% of them seen just once; the ten biggest clones take up around 3%. The data were taken from a study of T cell responses to AZD1222 COVID-19 vaccine. Findings of the study overall: Mapped onto spike, vaccine-associated CD4 TCRs spanned it and were dominant at 160-218 and 743-854. Most donors were white British and more were female, and clonal diversity was possibly underestimated. Variant regions that are unmutated are reportedly the target of nearly half of spike-specific TCRs. Seropositive AZD1222 recipients at baseline numbered only five or six.

Trimming removed 2 bases at V and 7 bases at J, with 14 bases between. There are 14 residues in the CDR3. CDR1 and CDR2 (germline): LGHDT, YNNKEL (reference sequence). The receptor's source is an adult in good health. The chain employs TRBV3-1 (or the pseudogene TRBV3-2) and TRBJ1-2; possibly TRBD1 for D (6 bases). The specimen was peripheral blood, collected on day 0 of AZD1222 vaccination. In DNA form, the CDR3 reads TGTGCCAGCAGCCAAATATCGGGGGCGGTTGGCTACACCTTC. The encoded protein is CASSQISGAVGYTF.